This T cell receptor beta chain derives from a study of CD8 T cells in ankylosing spondylitis. Making use of molecular barcodes, quantitative 5'-RACE generated TCR beta libraries. TCRdb recomputed calls from the 5' RACE reads with MiXCR, one row per CDR3 protein. The sample lists around 220,000 distinct CDR3 sequences, more than 9% occurring once. The ends lost 5 bases at V and 0 bases at J; junction bases unmatched: 5. The CDR3 is 17 amino acids. CDR1 SGHDN and CDR2 FVKESK come from the germline V gene. Regarding the study as a whole: Reported data indicate significant enrichment of disease-linked clones within matched ankylosing spondylitis synovial fluid.

This clonotype was recorded a few times. Antigen unknown. The receptor's source is a male donor with ankylosing spondylitis or in good health (not recorded which). The sample comprised blood, either unsorted or a sorted T cell fraction (not recorded which). The chain recombines TRBV14 with TRBJ2-3; 13 positions match TRBD2. CDR3 sequence (DNA): TGTGCCAGCAGCTTCGGGACTAGCGGGGCTAGCACAGATACGCAGTATTTT. Translated: CASSFGTSGASTDTQYF.